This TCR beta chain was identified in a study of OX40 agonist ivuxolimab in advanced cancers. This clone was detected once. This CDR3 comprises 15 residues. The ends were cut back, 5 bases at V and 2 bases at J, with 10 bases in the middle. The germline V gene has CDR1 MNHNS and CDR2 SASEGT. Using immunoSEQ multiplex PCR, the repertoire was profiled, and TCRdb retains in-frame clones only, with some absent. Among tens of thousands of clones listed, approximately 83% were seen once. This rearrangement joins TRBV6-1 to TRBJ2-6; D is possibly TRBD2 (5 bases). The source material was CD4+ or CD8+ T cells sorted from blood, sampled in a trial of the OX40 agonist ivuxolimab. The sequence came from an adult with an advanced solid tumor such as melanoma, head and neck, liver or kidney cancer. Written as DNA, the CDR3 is TGTGCCAGCAGTACCGGGGTCCCTGGGGCCAACGTCCTGACTTTC. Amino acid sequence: CASSTGVPGANVLTF.